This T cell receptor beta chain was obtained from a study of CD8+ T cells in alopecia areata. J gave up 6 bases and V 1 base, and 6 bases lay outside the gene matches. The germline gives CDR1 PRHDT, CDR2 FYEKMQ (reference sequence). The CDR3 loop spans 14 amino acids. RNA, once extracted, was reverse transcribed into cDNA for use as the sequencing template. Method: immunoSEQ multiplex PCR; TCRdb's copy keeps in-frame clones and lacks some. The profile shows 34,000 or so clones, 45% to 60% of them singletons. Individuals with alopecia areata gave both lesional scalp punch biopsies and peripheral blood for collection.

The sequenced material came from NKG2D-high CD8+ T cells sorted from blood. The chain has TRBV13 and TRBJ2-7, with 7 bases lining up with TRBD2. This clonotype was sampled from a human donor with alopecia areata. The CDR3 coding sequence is TGTGCCAGCAGCTTAGTGCAGGGAGGGCTCGAGCAGTACTTC. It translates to CASSLVQGGLEQYF.